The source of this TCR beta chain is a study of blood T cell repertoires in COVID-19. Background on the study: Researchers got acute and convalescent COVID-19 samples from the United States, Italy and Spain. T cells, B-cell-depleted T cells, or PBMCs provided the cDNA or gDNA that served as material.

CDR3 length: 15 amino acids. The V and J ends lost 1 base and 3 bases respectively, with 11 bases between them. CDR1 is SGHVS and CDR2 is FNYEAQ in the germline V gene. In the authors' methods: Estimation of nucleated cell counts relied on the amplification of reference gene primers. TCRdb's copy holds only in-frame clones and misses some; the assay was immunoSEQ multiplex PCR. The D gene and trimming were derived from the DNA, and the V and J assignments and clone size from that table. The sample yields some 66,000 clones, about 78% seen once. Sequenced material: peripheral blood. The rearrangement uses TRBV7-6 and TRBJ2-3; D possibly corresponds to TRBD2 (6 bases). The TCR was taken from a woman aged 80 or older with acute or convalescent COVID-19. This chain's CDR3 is CASSLGWEETDTQYF. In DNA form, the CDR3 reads TGTGCCAGCAGCTTAGGGTGGGAGGAGACAGATACGCAGTATTTT. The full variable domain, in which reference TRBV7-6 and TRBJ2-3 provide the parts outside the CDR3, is GAGVSQSPRYKVTKRGQDVALRCDPISGHVSLYWYRQALGQGPEFLTYFNYEAQQDKSGLPNDRFSAERPEGSISTLTIQRTEQRDSAMYRCASSLGWEETDTQYFGPGTRLTVL.